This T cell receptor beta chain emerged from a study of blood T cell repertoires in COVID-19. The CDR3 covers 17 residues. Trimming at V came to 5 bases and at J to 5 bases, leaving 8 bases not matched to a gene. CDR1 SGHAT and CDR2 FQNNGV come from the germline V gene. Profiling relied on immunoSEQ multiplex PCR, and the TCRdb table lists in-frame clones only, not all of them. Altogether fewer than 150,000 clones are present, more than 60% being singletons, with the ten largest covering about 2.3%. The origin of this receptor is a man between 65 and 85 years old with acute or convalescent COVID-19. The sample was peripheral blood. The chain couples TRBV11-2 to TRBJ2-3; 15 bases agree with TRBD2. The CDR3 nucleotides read TGTGCCAGCAGCCCCCGGACTAGCGGGGGGGCCGGAGATACGCAGTATTTT. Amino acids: CASSPRTSGGAGDTQYF.